This is a list of T cell receptor beta chains from one sample in a study of Graves' ophthalmopathy and Graves' hyperthyroidism. In TCRdb, the multiplex PCR reads were re-called with MiXCR into one record per CDR3 protein. The top ten hold about 4.1% of the sample, which has a few hundred thousand distinct CDR3 sequences, 35% to 40% seen once. Sample: peripheral blood or thyroid tissue (not recorded which). The receptors were gathered from an adult man with Graves' hyperthyroidism. The CDR3 runs from the conserved cysteine through the conserved F or W. Each record gives: clone size, J gene, D gene, V gene, CDR3 length, CDR3 protein, CDR3 DNA. D genes are given only for firm matches. Where a row states a size, it is once, few, many or the class of an expanded clone; other rows omit it.

many TRBJ1-6 TRBD1 TRBV9 15 CASSAGTGGGSPLHF TGTGCCAGCAGCGCCGGGACAGGGGGAGGTTCACCCCTCCACTTT
many TRBJ2-7 NA TRBV5-5 14 CASSRSVSSYEQYF TGTGCCAGCAGCCGCTCGGTCAGCTCCTACGAGCAGTACTTC
many TRBJ2-2 NA TRBV15 13 CATSFEGDGELFF TGTGCCACTTCGTTCGAGGGGGACGGGGAGCTGTTTTTT
many TRBJ1-6 NA TRBV2 11 CASRGRDACHF TGTGCCAGCAGGGGACGGGACGCCTGCCACTTT
many TRBJ1-5 NA TRBV15 15 CATSREAESNQPQHF TGTGCCACCAGCAGAGAGGCGGAGAGCAATCAGCCCCAGCATTTT
few TRBJ2-3 NA TRBV10-3 16 CAISEGSQGNVATQYF TGTGCCATCTCCGAAGGGTCACAGGGAAATGTAGCTACGCAGTATTTT
NA TRBJ2-7 TRBD1 TRBV18 13 CASSETGVNEQYF TGTGCCAGCTCAGAGACAGGGGTTAACGAGCAGTACTTC
NA TRBJ2-7 TRBD2 TRBV7-9 13 CASSFLAGDEQYF TGCGCCAGCAGCTTCCTAGCGGGTGACGAGCAGTACTTC
many TRBJ2-7 NA TRBV29-1 11 CSVIASYEQYF TGCAGCGTTATAGCCTCCTACGAGCAGTACTTC
few TRBJ2-7 TRBD2 TRBV3-1 16 CASSPRGTSQTYEQYF TGTGCCAGTAGCCCCCGCGGGACTAGCCAAACCTACGAGCAGTACTTC
many TRBJ1-6 NA TRBV20-1 16 CSARPGGGGGNSPLHF TGCAGTGCTCGACCCGGTGGAGGGGGGGGAAATTCACCCCTCCACTTT
few TRBJ2-7 TRBD2 TRBV29-1 12 CSTSSGRAEQYF TGCAGCACCTCTAGCGGGAGGGCCGAGCAGTACTTC
few TRBJ1-1 TRBD1 TRBV30 12 CARDRVGTEAFF TGTGCCCGGGACAGGGTCGGCACTGAAGCTTTCTTT
few TRBJ1-5 NA TRBV12-5 14 CASGLSGINQPQHF TGTGCTAGTGGTTTGTCGGGCATCAATCAGCCCCAGCATTTT
few TRBJ2-1 TRBD2 TRBV9 13 CASSVRRESEQFF TGTGCCAGCAGCGTGCGGCGGGAGAGTGAGCAGTTCTTC
NA TRBJ2-7 NA TRBV12-3/TRBV12-4 13 CASSEFARYGQYF TGTGCCAGCAGTGAATTCGCCCGGTACGGGCAGTACTTC
NA TRBJ2-7 NA TRBV18 14 CASSQDSNSYEQYF TGTGCCAGCTCACAGGACTCGAACTCCTACGAGCAGTACTTC
many TRBJ2-5 NA TRBV28 13 CASSQPGRETQYF TGTGCCAGCAGTCAACCGGGGAGGGAGACCCAGTACTTC
many TRBJ1-1 NA TRBV20-1 12 CSATWGLTEAFF TGCAGTGCTACCTGGGGGTTAACTGAAGCTTTCTTT
NA TRBJ2-1 NA TRBV5-1 17 CASSLIFRGSSYNEQFF TGCGCCAGCAGCCTTATATTCCGGGGGAGCTCCTACAATGAGCAGTTCTTC
many TRBJ1-1 TRBD1 TRBV24-1 13 CATSEGQHTEAFF TGTGCCACCAGTGAGGGACAGCACACTGAAGCTTTCTTT
many TRBJ2-2 TRBD2 TRBV20-1 15 CSALSGGTNTGELFF TGCAGTGCTCTTAGCGGGGGGACGAACACCGGGGAGCTGTTTTTT
many TRBJ1-3 NA TRBV10-3 14 CAIKEGQPGNTIYF TGTGCCATCAAGGAAGGCCAGCCTGGAAACACCATATATTTT
many TRBJ2-7 TRBD2 TRBV2 14 CASSGLAGKGEQYF TGTGCCAGCAGTGGACTAGCGGGAAAAGGGGAGCAGTACTTC
few TRBJ2-1 TRBD2 TRBV25-1 17 CASSDSGLAGVGNEQFF TGTGCCAGCAGTGACTCGGGACTAGCGGGAGTGGGCAATGAGCAGTTCTTC
NA TRBJ1-6 NA TRBV6-6 16 CASSYAPGINNSPLHF TGTGCCAGCAGTTACGCGCCAGGGATAAATAATTCACCCCTCCACTTT
NA TRBJ2-7 NA TRBV20-1 15 CSGKSTVGRIYEQYF TGCAGTGGTAAAAGTACAGTGGGGAGAATTTACGAGCAGTACTTC
NA TRBJ2-7 TRBD1 TRBV12-3/TRBV12-4 13 CASSSRDRDEQYF TGTGCCAGCAGTTCCCGGGACAGGGACGAGCAGTACTTC
NA TRBJ1-5 NA TRBV24-1 14 CATSDSTGWNNQHF TGTGCCACCAGTGACTCCACAGGGTGGAACAATCAGCATTTT
many TRBJ1-2 TRBD1 TRBV5-4 14 CASSLARGLDGYTF TGTGCCAGCAGCTTGGCCAGGGGGCTTGATGGCTACACCTTC
NA TRBJ2-5 TRBD2 TRBV25-1 20 CASSLTQTSGRAGYQETQYF TGTGCCAGCAGCTTAACGCAGACTAGCGGGAGGGCCGGGTACCAAGAGACCCAGTACTTC
NA TRBJ2-1 NA TRBV6-6 11 CASRSTDEQFF TGTGCCAGCAGGTCGACGGATGAGCAGTTCTTC
NA TRBJ2-3 TRBD1 TRBV29-1 17 CSVPMTGGTFSTDTQYF TGCAGCGTCCCAATGACAGGGGGAACTTTTAGCACAGATACGCAGTATTTT
NA TRBJ2-3 TRBD2 TRBV9 16 CASSVGTSPLWDTQYF TGTGCCAGCAGCGTAGGGACTAGCCCCCTGTGGGATACGCAGTATTTT
NA TRBJ2-4 NA TRBV19 13 CASSTLAKNIQYF TGTGCCAGTAGCACCCTAGCCAAAAACATTCAGTACTTC
once TRBJ2-5 TRBD1 TRBV2 14 CASRDRGQNQPQYF TGTGCCAGCAGGGACAGGGGGCAAAATCAGCCCCAGTACTTC
few TRBJ2-7 TRBD2 TRBV5-1 15 CASSLAGHTYGEQYF TGCGCCAGCTCCCTAGCGGGACACACCTACGGCGAGCAGTACTTC
many TRBJ1-1 NA TRBV29-1 14 CSVDPGRVDTEAFF TGCAGCGTAGACCCGGGACGGGTAGACACTGAAGCTTTCTTT
NA TRBJ2-5 NA TRBV7-2 12 CASSGNQETQYF TGTGCCAGCAGCGGAAATCAAGAGACCCAGTACTTC
NA TRBJ2-7 TRBD2 TRBV7-2 14 CASSLGGRVNEQYF TGTGCCAGCAGCCTCGGCGGGAGGGTGAATGAGCAGTACTTC
many TRBJ1-1 NA TRBV10-3 18 CAISEVPGYRTRNTEAFF TGTGCCATCAGTGAGGTTCCAGGATACCGGACACGGAACACTGAAGCTTTCTTT
many TRBJ1-1 NA TRBV7-3 13 CASSSTVNTEAFF TGTGCCAGCAGCTCGACAGTGAACACTGAAGCTTTCTTT
few TRBJ1-2 TRBD1 TRBV5-1 18 CASSFSPGQGALHYGYTF TGCGCCAGCAGCTTCTCGCCGGGACAGGGGGCGTTGCACTATGGCTACACCTTC
many TRBJ1-4 NA TRBV15 13 CATKRATNEKLFF TGTGCCACCAAGAGAGCAACTAATGAAAAACTGTTTTTT
many TRBJ1-1 NA TRBV19 15 CASSFLGVMNTEAFF TGTGCCAGTAGTTTCCTCGGGGTCATGAACACTGAAGCTTTCTTT
once TRBJ2-6 NA TRBV10-3 16 CAISENRRSRTNVLTF TGTGCCATCAGTGAGAATAGGCGGTCTAGGACCAACGTCCTGACTTTC
many TRBJ2-7 NA TRBV12-3/TRBV12-4 13 CASTPGPAYEQYF TGTGCCAGCACCCCGGGACCCGCATACGAGCAGTACTTC
NA TRBJ1-2 TRBD1 TRBV12-3/TRBV12-4 13 CASRPRDRGAYTF TGTGCCAGCAGGCCCCGGGACAGGGGAGCCTACACCTTC
NA TRBJ1-5 TRBD1 TRBV7-9 21 CASSFRDRGDDLRGSNQPQHF TGTGCCAGCAGCTTCCGGGACAGGGGGGACGACCTACGGGGTAGCAATCAGCCCCAGCATTTT
many TRBJ2-5 NA TRBV29-1 13 CSVRAPLRETQYF TGCAGCGTTCGGGCCCCCCTCAGAGAGACCCAGTACTTC
NA TRBJ1-1 NA TRBV7-3 14 CASSLIGRDTEAFF TGTGCCAGCAGCTTAATCGGAAGGGACACTGAAGCTTTCTTT
many TRBJ2-7 TRBD2 TRBV5-4 17 CASSLDGTSGRLDEQYF TGTGCCAGCAGCTTGGATGGGACTAGCGGGAGATTGGACGAGCAGTACTTC
NA TRBJ1-5 TRBD1 TRBV20-1 14 CSASRSDRAQPQHF TGCAGTGCCAGCAGGTCGGACAGGGCCCAGCCCCAGCATTTT
NA TRBJ2-7 TRBD2 TRBV20-1 13 CSARDWGGFEQYF TGCAGTGCTAGAGATTGGGGGGGTTTCGAGCAGTACTTC
NA TRBJ2-7 NA TRBV2 16 CASSEALLDSFYEQYF TGTGCCAGCAGTGAAGCGCTTCTTGACAGCTTCTACGAGCAGTACTTC
NA TRBJ1-4 TRBD1 TRBV7-9 14 CASSHRDRGEKLFF TGTGCCAGCAGCCACCGGGACAGGGGAGAAAAACTGTTTTTT